The sequence of this T cell receptor beta chain was determined in a study of control samples from healthy donors and cancer patients. TCRdb's table, derived via immunoSEQ multiplex PCR, lists solely in-frame clones and lacks some. The table has 95,000 to 120,000 clones, approximately 82% seen once. The receptor was derived from a man in his late teens or twenties in good health. The sequenced sample consisted of blood.

The chain's CDR3 is CASSEDRNSPLHF. CDR3 DNA: TGTGCCAGCAGTGAAGACCGGAATTCACCCCTCCACTTT. The V gene is TRBV2, the J gene TRBJ1-6; D call uncertain. Germline CDR1 reads SNHLY; CDR2 reads FYNNEI. V lost 1 base and J lost 7, with 5 bases in between. There are 13 residues in the CDR3.